Each of the 11 T cell receptor beta chains below was sequenced from the same sample in a study of identical twins. TCRdb called the 5' RACE reads again in MiXCR, with one record for every CDR3 protein. The data contain some 570,000 distinct CDR3 sequences, 20% to 25% of them singletons. The same sample was also used in a study of yellow fever vaccine responses in identical twins.

Material: CD4+ T cells sorted from blood. The receptor source for this set is a woman aged 18-35 years in good health.

This clonotype appeared a few times. This chain connects TRBV15 to TRBJ2-7; 7 nucleotides agree with TRBD1. Trimming removed 0 bases from V and 3 bases from J; junction bases left unmatched: 8. Germline CDR1 reads LNHNV; CDR2 reads YYDKDF (reference sequence). CDR3 length equals 16 residues. The chain's CDR3 is CATSREPGQPFYEQYV. For the CDR3, the DNA is TGTGCCACCAGCAGAGAACCGGGACAGCCATTCTACGAGCAGTACGTC.

This clonotype showed up many times. The gene calls are TRBV4-1 and TRBJ1-1, with D unclear. Germline lookup yields CDR1 MGHRA and CDR2 YSYEKL. This CDR3 spans 14 amino acids. The V end lost 1 base, the J end lost 0 bases, and 6 bases lay between the germline ends. The CDR3 DNA is TGCGCCAGCAGCCAAGGGTGGGTGAACACTGAAGCTTTCTTT. Translation: CASSQGWVNTEAFF.

The chain couples TRBV4-1 to TRBJ2-5, with 12 positions matching TRBD2. This CDR3 is 17 amino acids long. Germline CDR1 reads MGHRA; CDR2 reads YSYEKL. With V trimmed by 2 bases and J by 0 bases, 4 bases remained unmatched. CDR3 bases: TGCGCCAGCAGCCAATTTGGACTAGCGGGGCACCAAGAGACCCAGTACTTC. Protein: CASSQFGLAGHQETQYF.

The gene calls are TRBV24-1 and TRBJ1-2, with TRBD1 matching over 10 bases. The J segment lost 1 base and the V segment lost 3 bases, leaving 4 bases of the junction unmatched. Germline loops: CDR1 KGHDR, CDR2 SFDVKD. The CDR3 loop spans 16 amino acids. The CDR3 DNA follows: TGTGCCACCAGTGATCCCCGGGACAGGGGTAACTATGGCTACACCTTC. Translation: CATSDPRDRGNYGYTF.

This rearrangement joins TRBV12-3 or TRBV12-4 to TRBJ2-2; D might be TRBD2 (7 bases). The CDR3 length is 16 residues. V dropped 3 bases and J dropped 9 bases, with 20 bases sitting between them. The CDR3 nucleotides are TGTGCCAGCAGTTTGCTTCGCGGTGCGGGGGCCTGGGAGCTGTTTTTT. Amino acid sequence: CASSLLRGAGAWELFF.

The V gene is TRBV12-3 or TRBV12-4, the J gene TRBJ1-5, with 7 bases matching TRBD1. This CDR3 contains 15 residues. Germline trimming cut 6 bases from V and 1 base from J; bases unmatched to any gene: 6. The CDR3 DNA reads TGTGCCAGCAGAAATGGACAGGTCAGCAATCAGCCCCAGCATTTT. Translation gives CASRNGQVSNQPQHF.

V and J are TRBV7-2 and TRBJ2-2; the D is unclear. CDR1 and CDR2 from the germline V gene are SGHTA and FQGNSA. The length of the CDR3 is 14 residues. Trimming removed 2 bases from V and 3 bases from J, with 7 bases in between. The CDR3 loop is CASSLMWDTGELFF. The CDR3 bases are TGTGCCAGCAGCTTAATGTGGGACACCGGGGAGCTGTTTTTT.

The J gene is TRBJ2-1, the V gene TRBV2; maybe TRBD2 (5 bases). The CDR3 covers 15 residues. The germline CDR1 and CDR2 sequences are SNHLY and FYNNEI. Between the trimmed V and J ends, which lost 8 bases and 2 bases, there was a span of 16 bases. The CDR3 DNA reads TGTGCCAGCCTTCGGGCGGGCTTACCCTACAATGAGCAGTTCTTC. This encodes CASLRAGLPYNEQFF.

This clonotype turned up a few times. The chain has TRBV7-6 and TRBJ1-2; D not resolved. The CDR3 totals 14 residues. The germline V gene has CDR1 SGHVS and CDR2 FNYEAQ. V dropped 1 base and J dropped 4 bases, with 10 bases sitting between them. CDR3 region: CASSLGAGSYGYTF. The CDR3 DNA reads TGTGCCAGCAGCTTAGGCGCGGGCAGCTATGGCTACACCTTC.

This clonotype was detected a few times. The chain couples TRBV5-1 to TRBJ2-3, with unresolved D. V gave up 5 bases and J gave up 0 bases, with 7 bases separating them. This CDR3 has 13 amino acids. Per germline, CDR1 SGHRS and CDR2 YFSETQ. The DNA of the CDR3 is TGCGCCAGCAGTGTGAAGAGCACAGATACGCAGTATTTT. Amino acid sequence: CASSVKSTDTQYF.

The chain employs TRBV3-1 and TRBJ2-1; perhaps TRBD1 as D (6 bases). V was cut by 5 bases and J by 4 bases, with 15 bases left in between. The CDR3 contains 15 residues. Per the germline V gene, CDR1 is LGHDT and CDR2 is YNNKEL (reference sequence). For the CDR3, the DNA is TGTGCCAGCAGCTACCGGGACATCCAGTACAATGAGCAGTTCTTC. Translated, it gives CASSYRDIQYNEQFF.